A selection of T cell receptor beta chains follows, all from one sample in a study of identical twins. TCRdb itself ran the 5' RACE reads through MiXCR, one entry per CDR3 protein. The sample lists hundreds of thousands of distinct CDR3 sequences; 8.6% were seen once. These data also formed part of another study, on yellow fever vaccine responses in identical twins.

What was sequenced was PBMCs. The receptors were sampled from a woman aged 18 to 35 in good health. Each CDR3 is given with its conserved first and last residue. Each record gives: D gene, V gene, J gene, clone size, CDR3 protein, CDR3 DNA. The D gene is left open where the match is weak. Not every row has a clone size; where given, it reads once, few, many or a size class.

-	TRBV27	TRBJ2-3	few	CASSIDQGRGSDTQYF	TGTGCCAGCAGTATAGACCAGGGGAGGGGGTCAGATACGCAGTATTTT
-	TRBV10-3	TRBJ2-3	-	CAISESTASTDTQYF	TGTGCCATCAGTGAGTCGACCGCCAGCACAGATACGCAGTATTTT
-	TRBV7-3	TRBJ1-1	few	CASSAGSGTEAFF	TGTGCCAGCAGCGCAGGGAGCGGCACTGAAGCTTTCTTT
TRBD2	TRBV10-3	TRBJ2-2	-	CAISGTREPKNTGELFF	TGTGCCATCAGCGGGACTAGGGAACCTAAAAACACCGGGGAGCTGTTTTTT
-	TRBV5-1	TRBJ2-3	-	CASSLDLPTDTQYF	TGCGCCAGCAGCTTGGATTTACCCACAGATACGCAGTATTTT
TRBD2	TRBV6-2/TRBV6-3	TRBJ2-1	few	CASSYSPSGRLGSYNEQFF	TGTGCCAGCAGTTACTCCCCTAGCGGGAGGTTGGGCTCCTACAATGAGCAGTTCTTC
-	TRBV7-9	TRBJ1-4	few	CASSSAAGRTNEKLFF	TGTGCCAGCAGCTCGGCTGCAGGGAGGACTAATGAAAAACTGTTTTTT
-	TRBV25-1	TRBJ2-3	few	CASSEFPVAGRTDTQYF	TGTGCCAGCAGTGAATTCCCCGTGGCGGGCCGCACAGATACGCAGTATTTT
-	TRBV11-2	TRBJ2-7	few	CASSLDGFGGGYEQYF	TGTGCCAGCAGCTTAGATGGATTTGGGGGCGGCTACGAGCAGTACTTC
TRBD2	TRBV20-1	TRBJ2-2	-	CSASRSGGINTGELFF	TGCAGTGCTAGTCGGAGCGGGGGGATTAACACCGGGGAGCTGTTTTTT
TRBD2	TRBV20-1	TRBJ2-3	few	CSAPGTSATDTQYF	TGCAGTGCCCCCGGGACTAGCGCCACAGATACGCAGTATTTT
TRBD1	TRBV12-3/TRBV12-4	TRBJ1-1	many	CASSGTAGTEAFF	TGTGCCAGCAGTGGGACAGCAGGCACTGAAGCTTTCTTT
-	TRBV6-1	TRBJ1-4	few	CASSHPGPQGRFEKLFF	TGTGCCAGCAGTCATCCGGGACCCCAAGGACGCTTTGAAAAACTGTTTTTT
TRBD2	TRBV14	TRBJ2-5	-	CASSQRGLAGEVRETQYF	TGTGCCAGCAGCCAAAGAGGGCTAGCGGGAGAGGTTCGAGAGACCCAGTACTTC
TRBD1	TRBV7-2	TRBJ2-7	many	CASSSRGQGAYEQYF	TGTGCCAGCAGCTCCCGGGGACAGGGGGCCTACGAGCAGTACTTC